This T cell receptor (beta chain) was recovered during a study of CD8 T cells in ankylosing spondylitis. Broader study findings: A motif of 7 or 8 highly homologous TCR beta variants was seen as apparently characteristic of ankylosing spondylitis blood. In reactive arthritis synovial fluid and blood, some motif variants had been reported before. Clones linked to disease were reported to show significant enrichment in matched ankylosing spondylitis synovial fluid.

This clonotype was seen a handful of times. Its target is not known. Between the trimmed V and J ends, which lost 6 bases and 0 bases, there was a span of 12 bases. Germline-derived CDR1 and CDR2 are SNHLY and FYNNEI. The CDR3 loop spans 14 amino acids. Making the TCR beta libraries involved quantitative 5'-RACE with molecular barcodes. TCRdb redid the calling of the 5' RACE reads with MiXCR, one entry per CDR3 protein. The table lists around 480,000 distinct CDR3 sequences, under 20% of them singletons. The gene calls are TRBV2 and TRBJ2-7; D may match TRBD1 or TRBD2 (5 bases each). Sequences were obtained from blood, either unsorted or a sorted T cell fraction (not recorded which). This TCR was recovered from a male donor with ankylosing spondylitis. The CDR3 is CASRGTESSYEQYF. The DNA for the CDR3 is TGTGCCAGCAGAGGGACGGAGAGCTCCTACGAGCAGTACTTC.